The 25 T cell receptor beta chains given below trace back to one sample, sequenced in a study of T cells in Graves' hyperthyroidism and ophthalmopathy. The investigators amplified TCR beta CDR3 regions from RNA transcripts. In the first-round RT-PCR of the TCR CDR3, the HTBI primer set was used. One entry per CDR3 protein, called by TCRdb with MiXCR from the multiplex PCR reads. The sample records a few hundred thousand distinct CDR3 sequences, roughly 20% being singletons. Sequenced sample: blood. The source of these receptors is a young man with Graves' ophthalmopathy.

This clonotype was detected ten times or more. The chain carries TRBV7-2 and TRBJ2-7; the D gene is possibly TRBD2 (5 bases). Germline CDR1 reads SGHTA; CDR2 reads FQGNSA. The CDR3 consists of 13 residues. The V gene lost 5 bases and the J gene lost 3 bases, with 11 bases spanning the gap. The CDR3, as DNA: TGTGCCAGCAGCAACCCGGGGAACTACGAGCAGTACTTC. This encodes CASSNPGNYEQYF.

This clonotype occurred many times. This chain joins TRBV7-3 and TRBJ1-1; maybe TRBD1 (5 bases). The CDR3 is 14 amino acids. Per germline, CDR1 SGHTA and CDR2 FQGTGA. V lost 3 bases to trimming and J lost 5 bases, with 13 bases between them. The CDR3 loop is CASSLTAGGTEAFF. As DNA, the CDR3 is TGTGCCAGCAGCTTGACAGCAGGAGGGACTGAAGCTTTCTTT. The whole variable domain, remainder taken from reference TRBV7-3 and TRBJ1-1, is GAGVSQTPSNKVTEKGKYVELRCDPISGHTALYWYRQSLGQGPEFLIYFQGTGAADDSGLPNDRFFAVRPEGSVSTLKIQRTERGDSAVYLCASSLTAGGTEAFFGQGTRLTVV.

This clonotype was seen once. The genes are TRBV20-1 and TRBJ1-4; D might be TRBD1 (5 bases). CDR3 length: 20 residues. Germline values: CDR1 DFQATT, CDR2 SNEGSKA (reference sequence). Trimming removed 0 bases from V and 0 bases from J, with 23 bases in between. The DNA for the CDR3 is TGCAGTGCTAGAGATCCGAGGGGCTGGTGGATTCGAGCAACTAATGAAAAACTGTTTTTT. Residues: CSARDPRGWWIRATNEKLFF.

This clonotype has ten or more counts. This chain joins TRBV28 and TRBJ2-7; the match to TRBD1 covers 8 bases. Germline loops: CDR1 MDHEN, CDR2 SYDVKM. V shed 1 base and J 2 bases; nucleotides not matched to a gene: 4. The CDR3 runs 15 residues. The CDR3 DNA follows: TGTGCCAGCAGTTTATCGGACAGGGCGGCCTACGAGCAGTACTTC. Translation gives CASSLSDRAAYEQYF.

This clonotype was counted a few times. V gene TRBV29-1 combines with J gene TRBJ2-1, with unresolved D. Trimming stripped 3 bases from V and 3 bases from J, with 15 bases between. This CDR3 region has 15 residues. Germline lookup yields CDR1 SQVTM and CDR2 ANQGSEA. Written as DNA, the CDR3 is TGCAGCGTTGAGGGCGGTCCCGGCGGCTACAATGAGCAGTTCTTC. This encodes CSVEGGPGGYNEQFF.

This clonotype was seen at least ten times. The gene calls are TRBV11-2 and TRBJ2-7; D unclear. The CDR3 spans 12 residues. CDR1 and CDR2 from the germline V gene are SGHAT and FQNNGV. The ends were cut back, 4 bases at V and 3 bases at J, with 7 bases in the middle. The CDR3 reads CASSSSVYEQYF. For the CDR3, the DNA is TGTGCCAGCAGCTCTTCCGTCTACGAGCAGTACTTC.

This clonotype was recorded many times. The V gene is TRBV27, the J gene TRBJ2-7; the D is unclear. The germline V and J ends were trimmed by 8 bases and 4 bases, with 15 bases remaining between them. CDR1 and CDR2 from the germline V gene are MNHEY and SMNVEV (reference sequence). The CDR3 spans 13 residues. CDR3 sequence reads: CASSEAGRYEQYF. CDR3 DNA sequence: TGTGCCAGCTCCGAGGCAGGAAGATACGAGCAGTACTTC.

This clonotype was found many times. The rearrangement uses TRBV7-8 and TRBJ1-4; D is possibly TRBD1 (6 bases). Trimming stripped 1 base from V and 7 bases from J, with 10 bases between. The CDR3 sequence is 14 residues long. CDR1 is SGHVS, CDR2 FQNEAQ, per germline. The CDR3 DNA is TGTGCCAGCAGCTTAGACACAGGGACTGAAAAACTGTTTTTT. This codes for CASSLDTGTEKLFF.

This clonotype was seen only a few times. This chain links TRBV12-3 or TRBV12-4 with TRBJ1-4; possible D gene TRBD1, 6 bases. The V end lost 5 bases, the J end lost 8 bases, and 12 bases lay between the germline ends. CDR3 length: 13 residues. The CDR3 DNA follows: TGTGCCAGCAGTGCACAGGGTTGGGAAAAACTGTTTTTT. Amino acids: CASSAQGWEKLFF.

This clonotype was counted between two and nine times. The chain joins TRBV6-1 to TRBJ2-7; 10 nucleotides align to TRBD2. The V and J ends lost 6 bases and 4 bases, in that order; junction bases with no gene match: 9. Germline lookup yields CDR1 MNHNS and CDR2 SASEGT. There are 15 residues in the CDR3. Here the CDR3 DNA reads TGTGCCAGCAGCCGTACTAGCGGGGCTGCGTACGAGCAGTACTTC. Its protein is CASSRTSGAAYEQYF.

The chain joins TRBV12-3 or TRBV12-4 to TRBJ2-1; D call uncertain. This CDR3 spans 18 amino acids. V dropped 6 bases and J dropped 0 bases, with 21 bases sitting between them. The CDR3 loop reads CASSRVNQRRSSYNEQFF. In nucleotides, the CDR3 is TGTGCCAGCAGCCGCGTTAATCAGCGTCGAAGCTCCTACAATGAGCAGTTCTTC.

V and J are TRBV7-9 and TRBJ2-2, with a weak D call TRBD2 (6 bases). The V end lost 9 bases, the J end lost 3 bases, and 14 bases lay between the germline ends. Germline V lookup: CDR1 SEHNR, CDR2 FQNEAQ (reference sequence). CDR3 length equals 14 residues. CDR3 region: CAREGQGDTGELFF. The DNA of the CDR3 is TGTGCCAGGGAGGGGCAGGGAGACACCGGGGAGCTGTTTTTT.

In this sample, this clonotype turned up many times. The rearrangement uses TRBV5-6 and TRBJ1-1; maybe TRBD1 (5 bases). Trimming left V 4 bases short and J 0 bases short, with 16 bases between. The germline V gene has CDR1 SGHDT and CDR2 YYEEEE. The CDR3 is 16 amino acids. The CDR3 region has the DNA TGTGCCAGCAGCCTGAACAGGACACCCATGAACACTGAAGCTTTCTTT. Its translation: CASSLNRTPMNTEAFF.

The table lists this clonotype with a few counts. Germline is not matched at one junction end, which may reflect a read error. The rearrangement joins TRBV12-3 or TRBV12-4 to TRBJ1-6; D is perhaps TRBD1 (5 bases). The CDR3 covers 14 residues. As DNA, the CDR3 is TGTACCAGCAGCTCAGGGTCGGCCAATTCACCCCTCCACTTT. As protein: CTSSSGSANSPLHF.

This chain's CDR3 is CASSGDRSPSYEQYF. CDR3 nucleotides: TGCGCCAGCAGCGGTGACAGGTCCCCTTCCTACGAGCAGTACTTC. The chain carries TRBV4-1 and TRBJ2-7; D is perhaps TRBD1 (6 bases). Deletions cut 5 bases from V and 1 base from J, with 15 bases between. In germline, CDR1 is MGHRA, CDR2 YSYEKL. CDR3 length: 15 residues.

There are many counts of this clonotype. V gene TRBV12-5 combines with J gene TRBJ1-1; D remains ambiguous. The CDR3 spans 14 residues. V shed 1 base and J shed 5 bases, with 11 bases lying between them. CDR1 LGHNT and CDR2 FRNRAP come from the germline V gene. In DNA form, the CDR3 reads TGTGCTAGTGGTTTGGAACTGGGTTCGACTGAAGCTTTCTTT. It codes for CASGLELGSTEAFF.

This clonotype was observed many times. The rearrangement links TRBV12-3 or TRBV12-4 to TRBJ2-5; TRBD2 agrees at 14 bases. The CDR3 contains 14 residues. The J segment lost 3 bases and the V segment lost 6 bases, leaving 0 bases of the junction unmatched. The CDR3, as DNA: TGTGCCAGCAGGGGACTAGCGGGGGAAGAGACCCAGTACTTC. Protein sequence: CASRGLAGEETQYF.

Remarks on this clonotype: A read error may explain this, as a much larger clone is one base away. The chain employs TRBV2 and TRBJ1-5; possible D gene TRBD1, 5 bases. The CDR3 runs 13 residues. Germline-derived CDR1 and CDR2 are SNHLY and FYNNEI. With 6 bases removed from V and 8 bases from J, the gap between germline ends came to 14 bases. In nucleotides, the CDR3 is TGTGCCAGCAGCGCCCGGGGGGTTGAGCCCCAGCATTTT. This translates into CASSARGVEPQHF.

The gene calls are TRBV7-9 and TRBJ2-6; 8 bases align to TRBD1. Trimming cost V 6 bases and J 1 base; bases outside gene matches: 8. The CDR3 extends over 17 amino acids. Germline CDR1 reads SEHNR; CDR2 reads FQNEAQ (reference sequence). CDR3 amino acids: CASSQDRGPSGANVLTF. Written as DNA, the CDR3 is TGTGCCAGCAGTCAAGACAGGGGCCCGTCTGGGGCCAACGTCCTGACTTTC.

This clonotype showed up many times. The chain employs TRBV6-1 and TRBJ2-7, with 10 bases identical to TRBD1. The CDR3 totals 16 residues. CDR1 is MNHNS, CDR2 SASEGT, per germline. The ends lost 6 bases at V and 3 bases at J; junction bases unmatched: 11. CDR3 DNA: TGTGCCAGCAGCCGACCGGGACAGGGGTTAGGCTACGAGCAGTACTTC. This encodes CASSRPGQGLGYEQYF.

This clonotype has only a few counts. The V gene is TRBV19, the J gene TRBJ1-5; D is ambiguous. Germline V CDR1 and CDR2: LNHDA, SQIVND (reference sequence). The CDR3 is made up of 15 amino acids. Trimming removed 1 base from V and 5 bases from J, with 12 bases in between. Here the CDR3 reads CASSIGWVGDQPQHF. In nucleotides, the CDR3 is TGTGCCAGTAGTATAGGGTGGGTAGGTGATCAGCCCCAGCATTTT.

The CDR3 DNA reads TGTGCCAGCAGCGATGGGACAGCTAATGAAAAACTGTTTTTT. This encodes CASSDGTANEKLFF. The chain is built from TRBV5-4 and TRBJ1-4, with TRBD1 identical over 7 bases. V was clipped by 4 bases and J by 3 bases; unmatched bases: 3. The CDR3 extends over 14 amino acids. The V gene's germline CDR1 is SGHNT and CDR2 YYREEE (reference sequence).

The genes are TRBV5-1 and TRBJ1-4, with 11 nucleotides matching TRBD1. Germline CDR1 SGHRS, CDR2 YFSETQ. V gave up 3 bases and J gave up 7 bases; unmatched junction bases: 8. CDR3 length equals 16 residues. The CDR3 loop is CASSSGGQGASEKLFF. The CDR3 coding sequence is TGCGCCAGCAGCTCGGGCGGACAGGGGGCTTCTGAAAAACTGTTTTTT.

This clonotype showed up many times. The chain combines TRBV12-3 or TRBV12-4 with TRBJ1-2, with TRBD1 as a possible D gene (5 bases). This CDR3 has 14 residues. Trimming left V 1 base short and J 2 bases short, with 8 bases between. The CDR3: CASSLEGRNYGYTF. The CDR3 DNA reads TGTGCCAGCAGTTTAGAGGGACGGAACTATGGCTACACCTTC.

This clonotype came up many times. This sequence joins TRBV2 and TRBJ1-5, with unresolved D. The V and J ends lost 3 bases and 5 bases respectively, with 11 bases between them. CDR1 and CDR2 (germline): SNHLY, FYNNEI. This CDR3 region has 14 residues. This CDR3 reads CASSDAYSDQPQHF. CDR3 coding DNA: TGTGCCAGCAGTGACGCCTACTCGGATCAGCCCCAGCATTTT. Using reference TRBV2 and TRBJ1-5 for the parts outside the CDR3, the full variable domain is EPEVTQTPSHQVTQMGQEVILRCVPISNHLYFYWYRQILGQKVEFLVSFYNNEISEKSEIFDDQFSVERPDGSNFTLKIRSTKLEDSAMYFCASSDAYSDQPQHFGDGTRLSIL.